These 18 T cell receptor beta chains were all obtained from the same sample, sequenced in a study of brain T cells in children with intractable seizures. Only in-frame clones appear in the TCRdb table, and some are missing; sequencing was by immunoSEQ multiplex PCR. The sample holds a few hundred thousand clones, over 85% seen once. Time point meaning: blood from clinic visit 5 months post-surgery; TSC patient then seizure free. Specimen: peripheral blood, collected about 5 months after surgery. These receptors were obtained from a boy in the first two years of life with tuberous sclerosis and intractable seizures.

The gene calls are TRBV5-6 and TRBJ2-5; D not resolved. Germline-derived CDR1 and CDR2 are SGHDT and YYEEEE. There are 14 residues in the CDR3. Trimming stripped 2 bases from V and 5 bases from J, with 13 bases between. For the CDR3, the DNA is TGTGCCAGCAGCTTTTCAGCTAGTGGGGAGACCCAGTACTTC. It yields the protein CASSFSASGETQYF.

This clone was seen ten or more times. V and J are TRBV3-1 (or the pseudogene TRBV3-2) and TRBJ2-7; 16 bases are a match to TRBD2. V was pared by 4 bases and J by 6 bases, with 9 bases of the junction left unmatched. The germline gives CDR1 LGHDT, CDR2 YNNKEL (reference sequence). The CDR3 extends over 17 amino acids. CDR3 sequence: CASSPSGTSGRAPEQYF. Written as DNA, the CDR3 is TGTGCCAGCAGCCCTTCCGGGACTAGCGGGAGGGCCCCCGAGCAGTACTTC.

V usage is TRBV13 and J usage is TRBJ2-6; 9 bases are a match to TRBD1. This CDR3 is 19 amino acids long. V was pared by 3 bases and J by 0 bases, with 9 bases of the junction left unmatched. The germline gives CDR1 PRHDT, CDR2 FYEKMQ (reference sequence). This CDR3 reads CASSFLRQGDYSGANVLTF. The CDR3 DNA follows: TGTGCCAGCAGCTTCCTGAGACAGGGGGACTACTCTGGGGCCAACGTCCTGACTTTC.

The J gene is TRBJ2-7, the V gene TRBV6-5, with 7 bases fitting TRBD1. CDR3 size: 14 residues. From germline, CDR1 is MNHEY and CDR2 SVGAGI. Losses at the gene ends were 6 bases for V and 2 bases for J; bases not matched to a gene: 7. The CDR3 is CASSVRTGPYEQYF. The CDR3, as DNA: TGTGCCAGCAGCGTCAGGACAGGACCCTACGAGCAGTACTTC.

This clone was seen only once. In DNA form, the CDR3 reads TGTGCCAGCAGCGTGACAGGGGTCCCCTACAATGAGCAGTTCTTC. Residues: CASSVTGVPYNEQFF. The chain employs TRBV9 and TRBJ2-1; 8 bases agree with TRBD1. Germline CDR1 SGDLS, CDR2 YYNGEE. V was pared by 2 bases and J by 2 bases, with 3 bases of the junction left unmatched. The CDR3 contains 15 residues.

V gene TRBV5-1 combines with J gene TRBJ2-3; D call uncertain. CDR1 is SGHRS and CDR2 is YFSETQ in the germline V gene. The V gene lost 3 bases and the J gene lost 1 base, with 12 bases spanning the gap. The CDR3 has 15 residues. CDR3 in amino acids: CASSSGYGGTDTQYF. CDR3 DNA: TGCGCCAGCAGCTCCGGTTATGGGGGCACAGATACGCAGTATTTT.

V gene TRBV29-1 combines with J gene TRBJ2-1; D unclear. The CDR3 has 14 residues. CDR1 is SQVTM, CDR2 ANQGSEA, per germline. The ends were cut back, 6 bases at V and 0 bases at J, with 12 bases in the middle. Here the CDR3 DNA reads TGCAGCGTCCGGCTCCTATCCTCCTACAATGAGCAGTTCTTC. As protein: CSVRLLSSYNEQFF.

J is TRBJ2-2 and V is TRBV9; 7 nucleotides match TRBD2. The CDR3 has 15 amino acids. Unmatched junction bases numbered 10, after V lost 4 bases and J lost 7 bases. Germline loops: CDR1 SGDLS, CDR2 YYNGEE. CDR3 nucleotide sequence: TGTGCCAGCAGCCCACACCTCTCGGGGGGCGGGGAGCTGTTTTTT. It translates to CASSPHLSGGGELFF.

DNA of the CDR3: TGCGCCAGCAGCAAACCCTTCTCGGACAGGAACAATGAGCAGTTCTTC. Residues: CASSKPFSDRNNEQFF. V gene TRBV4-1 combines with J gene TRBJ2-1; 7 bases align to TRBD1. CDR1 and CDR2 from the germline V gene are MGHRA and YSYEKL. J was trimmed by 5 bases and V by 5 bases; bases with no gene match: 12. The CDR3 consists of 16 residues.

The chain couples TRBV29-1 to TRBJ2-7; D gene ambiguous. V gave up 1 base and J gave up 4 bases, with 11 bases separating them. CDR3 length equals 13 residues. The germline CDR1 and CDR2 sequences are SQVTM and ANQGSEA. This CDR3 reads CSVEGANLYEQYF. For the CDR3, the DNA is TGCAGCGTTGAAGGGGCCAACCTTTACGAGCAGTACTTC.

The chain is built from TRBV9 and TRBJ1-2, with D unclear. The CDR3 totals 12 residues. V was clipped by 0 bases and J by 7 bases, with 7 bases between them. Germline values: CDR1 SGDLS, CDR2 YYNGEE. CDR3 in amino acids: CASSVGGLGYTF. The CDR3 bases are TGTGCCAGCAGCGTAGGAGGGCTTGGCTACACCTTC.

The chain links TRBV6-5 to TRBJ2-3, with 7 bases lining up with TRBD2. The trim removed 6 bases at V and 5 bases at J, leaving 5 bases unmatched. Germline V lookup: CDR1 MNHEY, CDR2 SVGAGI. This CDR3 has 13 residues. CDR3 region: CASRASGGDTQYF. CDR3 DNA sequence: TGTGCCAGCAGAGCCTCGGGAGGAGATACGCAGTATTTT.

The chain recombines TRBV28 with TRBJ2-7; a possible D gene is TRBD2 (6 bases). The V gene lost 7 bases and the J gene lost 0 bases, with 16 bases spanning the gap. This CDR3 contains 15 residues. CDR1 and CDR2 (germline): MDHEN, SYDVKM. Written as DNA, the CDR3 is TGTGCCAGCAAGGGACTTTGGGCAGTCTCCTACGAGCAGTACTTC. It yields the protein CASKGLWAVSYEQYF. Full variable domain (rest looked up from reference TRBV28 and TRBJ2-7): DVKVTQSSRYLVKRTGEKVFLECVQDMDHENMFWYRQDPGLGLRLIYFSYDVKMKEKGDIPEGYSVSREKKERFSLILESASTNQTSMYLCASKGLWAVSYEQYFGPGTRLTVT.

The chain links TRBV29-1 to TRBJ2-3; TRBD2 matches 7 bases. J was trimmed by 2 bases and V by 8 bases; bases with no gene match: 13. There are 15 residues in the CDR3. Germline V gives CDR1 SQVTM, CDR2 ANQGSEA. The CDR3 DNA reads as TGCAGCCTAGGGGAGGGGCCAGAGTTCACAGATACGCAGTATTTT. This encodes CSLGEGPEFTDTQYF.

In nucleotides, the CDR3 is TGTGCCAGCAGCTTAGATCTCTTGGGACAGGGGGCTCCCGCGCAGTACTTC. This sequence encodes CASSLDLLGQGAPAQYF. The J gene is TRBJ2-7, the V gene TRBV11-3, with 12 positions matching TRBD1. The CDR3 sequence is 17 residues long. Germline loops: CDR1 SGHNT, CDR2 YENEEA. V lost 0 bases to trimming and J lost 9 bases; unmatched junction nucleotides: 12. The variable domain in full, completed from reference TRBV11-3 and TRBJ2-7, reads EAGVVQSPRYKIIEKKQPVAFWCNPISGHNTLYWYLQNLGQGPELLIRYENEEAVDDSQLPKDRFSAERLKGVDSTLKIQPAELGDSAVYLCASSLDLLGQGAPAQYFGPGTRLTVT.

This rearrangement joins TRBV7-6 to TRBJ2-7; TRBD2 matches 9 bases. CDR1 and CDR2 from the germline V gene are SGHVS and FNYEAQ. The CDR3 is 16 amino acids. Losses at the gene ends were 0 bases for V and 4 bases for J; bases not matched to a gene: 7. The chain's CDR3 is CASSLALGREGYEQYF. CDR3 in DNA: TGTGCCAGCAGCTTAGCGTTAGGGCGGGAGGGTTACGAGCAGTACTTC.

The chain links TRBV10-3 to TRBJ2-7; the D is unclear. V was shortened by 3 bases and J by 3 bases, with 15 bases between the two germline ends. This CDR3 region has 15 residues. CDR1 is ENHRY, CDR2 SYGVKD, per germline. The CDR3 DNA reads TGTGCCATCAGTGACCCTTCAGGTCCGGTCTACGAGCAGTACTTC. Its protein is CAISDPSGPVYEQYF.

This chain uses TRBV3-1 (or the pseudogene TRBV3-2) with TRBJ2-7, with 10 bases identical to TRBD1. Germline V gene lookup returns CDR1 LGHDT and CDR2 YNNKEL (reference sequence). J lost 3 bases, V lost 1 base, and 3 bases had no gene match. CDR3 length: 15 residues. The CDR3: CASSQGTGGFYEQYF. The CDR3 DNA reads TGTGCCAGCAGCCAAGGGACAGGGGGTTTCTACGAGCAGTACTTC.